A selection of T cell receptor beta chains follows, all from one sample in a study of T-cell reconstitution after alpha-beta-depleted transplantation in children. MiXCR, applied by TCRdb to the PCR reads, yields one record per CDR3 protein. The sample consists of hundreds of thousands of distinct CDR3 sequences, roughly 16% of them appearing once. Sequences were derived from PBMCs, mostly from graft donor cells, sampled 360 days after TCRalphabeta/CD19-depleted stem cell transplant. The source of these receptors is a boy less than two years old who had a stem cell transplant for Wiskott-Aldrich syndrome, so the T cells may come from the graft donor. Both conserved end residues are part of each CDR3. The D gene is left open where the match is weak. Rows give clone size only sometimes, using once, few, many, or a class for an expanded clone.

clone_size: many
j_call: TRBJ2-1
v_call: TRBV10-3
d_call: NA
cdr3_aa: CAISESQLGEQFF
cdr3_nt: TGTGCCATCAGTGAGTCCCAACTAGGCGAGCAGTTCTTC

clone_size: few
j_call: TRBJ2-3
v_call: TRBV6-5
d_call: TRBD2
cdr3_aa: CASSSGLASDTQYF
cdr3_nt: TGTGCCAGCAGTTCGGGACTAGCCTCAGATACGCAGTATTTT

clone_size: many
j_call: TRBJ2-3
v_call: TRBV13
d_call: NA
cdr3_aa: CASSSTGGTDTQYF
cdr3_nt: TGTGCCAGCAGCTCGACGGGGGGCACAGATACGCAGTATTTT

clone_size: NA
j_call: TRBJ2-7
v_call: TRBV7-9
d_call: NA
cdr3_aa: CASSPPGHPYEQYF
cdr3_nt: TGTGCCAGCAGTCCTCCGGGACACCCCTACGAGCAGTACTTC

clone_size: few
j_call: TRBJ2-7
v_call: TRBV10-2
d_call: TRBD2
cdr3_aa: CASSPPGWGGEQYF
cdr3_nt: TGCGCCAGCAGTCCGCCAGGCTGGGGGGGCGAGCAGTACTTC

clone_size: few
j_call: TRBJ2-3
v_call: TRBV5-6
d_call: NA
cdr3_aa: CASSLDKGAQYF
cdr3_nt: TGTGCCAGCAGCTTGGATAAGGGGGCGCAGTATTTT

clone_size: NA
j_call: TRBJ2-1
v_call: TRBV11-3
d_call: NA
cdr3_aa: CASSLDVAGSYNEQFF
cdr3_nt: TGTGCCAGCAGCTTAGATGTGGCGGGATCCTACAATGAGCAGTTCTTC

clone_size: NA
j_call: TRBJ2-7
v_call: TRBV7-6
d_call: TRBD2
cdr3_aa: CASSLGASGIREEQYF
cdr3_nt: TGTGCCAGCAGCTTAGGGGCTAGCGGGATCCGCGAGGAGCAGTACTTC

clone_size: NA
j_call: TRBJ2-1
v_call: TRBV30
d_call: TRBD2
cdr3_aa: CAWSVLAGYNEQFF
cdr3_nt: TGTGCCTGGAGTGTTCTAGCGGGGTACAATGAGCAGTTCTTC

clone_size: few
j_call: TRBJ2-5
v_call: TRBV27
d_call: NA
cdr3_aa: CASKTGPMQETQYF
cdr3_nt: TGTGCCAGCAAGACCGGACCAATGCAAGAGACCCAGTACTTC

clone_size: few
j_call: TRBJ2-1
v_call: TRBV27
d_call: NA
cdr3_aa: CASRSKGYEQFF
cdr3_nt: TGTGCCAGCAGAAGCAAGGGTTATGAGCAGTTCTTC

clone_size: NA
j_call: TRBJ2-2
v_call: TRBV2
d_call: TRBD2
cdr3_aa: CASSRLAGYTGELFF
cdr3_nt: TGTGCCAGCAGTAGGCTAGCGGGGTACACCGGGGAGCTGTTTTTT

clone_size: NA
j_call: TRBJ2-3
v_call: TRBV5-4
d_call: NA
cdr3_aa: CASSPTASGYTQYF
cdr3_nt: TGTGCCAGCAGCCCCACGGCCAGCGGGTATACGCAGTATTTT

clone_size: NA
j_call: TRBJ2-7
v_call: TRBV2
d_call: NA
cdr3_aa: CASSPGTLGSYEQYF
cdr3_nt: TGTGCCAGCAGTCCCGGGACTTTGGGCTCCTACGAGCAGTACTTC

clone_size: few
j_call: TRBJ2-6
v_call: TRBV4-3
d_call: NA
cdr3_aa: CASSSGLQANVLTF
cdr3_nt: TGCGCCAGCAGCTCAGGTCTTCAAGCCAACGTCCTGACTTTC

clone_size: few
j_call: TRBJ2-2
v_call: TRBV5-1
d_call: NA
cdr3_aa: CASSFHKSNTGELFF
cdr3_nt: TGCGCCAGCAGCTTCCATAAATCGAACACCGGGGAGCTGTTTTTT

clone_size: few
j_call: TRBJ2-2
v_call: TRBV4-3
d_call: TRBD2
cdr3_aa: CASSQAGLATGELFF
cdr3_nt: TGCGCCAGCAGCCAAGCCGGACTAGCGACGGGGGAGCTGTTTTTT

clone_size: NA
j_call: TRBJ2-3
v_call: TRBV7-6
d_call: NA
cdr3_aa: CASSRWTGTDTQYF
cdr3_nt: TGTGCCAGCAGCCGGTGGACAGGCACAGATACGCAGTATTTT